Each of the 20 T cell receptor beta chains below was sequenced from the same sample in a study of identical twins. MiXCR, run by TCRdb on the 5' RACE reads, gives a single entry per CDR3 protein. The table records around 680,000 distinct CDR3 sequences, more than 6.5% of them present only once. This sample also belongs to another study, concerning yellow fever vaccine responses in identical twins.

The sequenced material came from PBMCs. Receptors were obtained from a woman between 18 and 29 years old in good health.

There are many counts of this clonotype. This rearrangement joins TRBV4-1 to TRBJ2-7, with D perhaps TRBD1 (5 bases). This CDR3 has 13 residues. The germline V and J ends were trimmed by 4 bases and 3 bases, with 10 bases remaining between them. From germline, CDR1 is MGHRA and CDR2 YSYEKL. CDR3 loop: CASSLGHGYEQYF. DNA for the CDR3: TGCGCCAGCAGCCTTGGACACGGCTACGAGCAGTACTTC.

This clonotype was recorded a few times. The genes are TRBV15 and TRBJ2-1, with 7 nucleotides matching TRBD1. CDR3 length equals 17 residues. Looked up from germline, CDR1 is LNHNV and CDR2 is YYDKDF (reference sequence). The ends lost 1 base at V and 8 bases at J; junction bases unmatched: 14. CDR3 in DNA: TGTGCCACCAGCAGAGTAAGTGAGGGGGCCTCCTTCGATGAGCAGTTCTTC. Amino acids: CATSRVSEGASFDEQFF.

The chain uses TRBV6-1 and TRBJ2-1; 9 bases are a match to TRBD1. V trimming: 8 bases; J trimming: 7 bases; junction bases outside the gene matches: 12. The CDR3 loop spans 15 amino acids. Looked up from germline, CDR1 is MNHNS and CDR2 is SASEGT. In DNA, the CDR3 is TGTGCCAGCCCGCAACCCGGGACAGGGCCTAATGAGCAGTTCTTC. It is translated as CASPQPGTGPNEQFF.

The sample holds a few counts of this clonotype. CDR3 sequence reads: CASSLAQGTRSPLHF. DNA for the CDR3: TGTGCCAGCAGCTTAGCCCAGGGGACAAGGTCACCCCTCCACTTT. The V call is TRBV7-2, the J call TRBJ1-6; D possibly corresponds to TRBD1 (6 bases). V was cut by 0 bases and J by 10 bases, with 13 bases left in between. Germline CDR1 reads SGHTA; CDR2 reads FQGNSA. The CDR3 length is 15 residues. The entire variable domain, with the rest obtained from reference TRBV7-2 and TRBJ1-6, is as follows: GAGVSQSPSNKVTEKGKDVELRCDPISGHTALYWYRQSLGQGLEFLIYFQGNSAPDKSGLPSDRFSAERTGGSVSTLTIQRTQQEDSAVYLCASSLAQGTRSPLHFGNGTRLTVT.

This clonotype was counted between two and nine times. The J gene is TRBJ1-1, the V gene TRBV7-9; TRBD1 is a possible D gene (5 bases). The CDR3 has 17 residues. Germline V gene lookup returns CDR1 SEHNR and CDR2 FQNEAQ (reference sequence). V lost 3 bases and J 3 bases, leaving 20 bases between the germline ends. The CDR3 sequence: CASSFAGGGIMDTEAFF. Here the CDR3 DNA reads TGTGCCAGCAGCTTCGCCGGCGGGGGAATAATGGACACTGAAGCTTTCTTT. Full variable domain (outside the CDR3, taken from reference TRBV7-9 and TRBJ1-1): DTGVSQNPRHKITKRGQNVTFRCDPISEHNRLYWYRQTLGQGPEFLTYFQNEAQLEKSRLLSDRFSAERPKGSFSTLEIQRTEQGDSAMYLCASSFAGGGIMDTEAFFGQGTRLTVV.

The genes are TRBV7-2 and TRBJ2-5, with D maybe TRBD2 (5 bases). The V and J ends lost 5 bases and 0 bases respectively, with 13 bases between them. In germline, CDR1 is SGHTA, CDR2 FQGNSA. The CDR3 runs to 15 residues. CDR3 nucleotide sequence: TGTGCCAGCAGCCCCGATACCGGGAACCAAGAGACCCAGTACTTC. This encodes CASSPDTGNQETQYF.

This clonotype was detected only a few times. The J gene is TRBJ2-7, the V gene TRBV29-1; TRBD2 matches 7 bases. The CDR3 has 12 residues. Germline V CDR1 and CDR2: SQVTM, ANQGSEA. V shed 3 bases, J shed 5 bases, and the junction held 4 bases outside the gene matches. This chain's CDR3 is CSVEGGFHEQYF. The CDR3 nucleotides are TGCAGCGTTGAGGGAGGGTTCCACGAGCAGTACTTC.

The CDR3 coding sequence is TGTGCCAGCAGGGGGTACGGGGCCAACGTCCTGACTTTC. This translates into CASRGYGANVLTF. The genes are TRBV28 and TRBJ2-6, with unresolved D. The V end was cut by 6 bases, the J end by 4 bases, with 7 bases between. The germline gives CDR1 MDHEN, CDR2 SYDVKM. CDR3 length equals 13 residues.

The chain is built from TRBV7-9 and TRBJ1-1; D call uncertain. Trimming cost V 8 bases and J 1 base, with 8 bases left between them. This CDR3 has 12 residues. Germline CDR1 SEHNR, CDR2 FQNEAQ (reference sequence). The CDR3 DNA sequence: TGTGCCAGCCTACCCCCGAACACTGAAGCTTTCTTT. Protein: CASLPPNTEAFF.

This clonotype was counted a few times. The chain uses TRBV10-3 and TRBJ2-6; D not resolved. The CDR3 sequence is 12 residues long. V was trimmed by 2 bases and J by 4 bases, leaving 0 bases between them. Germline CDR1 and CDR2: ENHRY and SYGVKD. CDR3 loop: CAISEGANVLTF. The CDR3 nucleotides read TGTGCCATCAGTGAGGGGGCCAACGTCCTGACTTTC.

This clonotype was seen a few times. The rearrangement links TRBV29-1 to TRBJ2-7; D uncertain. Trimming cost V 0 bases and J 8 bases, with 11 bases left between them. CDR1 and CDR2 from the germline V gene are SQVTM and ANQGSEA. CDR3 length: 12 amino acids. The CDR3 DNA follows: TGCAGCGTTGAAGATCTTAAAGCGAAGCAGTACTTC. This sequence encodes CSVEDLKAKQYF.

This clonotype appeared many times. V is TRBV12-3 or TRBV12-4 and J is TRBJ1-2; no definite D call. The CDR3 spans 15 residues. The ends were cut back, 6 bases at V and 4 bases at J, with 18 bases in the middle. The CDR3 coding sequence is TGTGCCAGCAGATTCGGCGATTTTCTAGGCTATGGCTACACCTTC. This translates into CASRFGDFLGYGYTF.

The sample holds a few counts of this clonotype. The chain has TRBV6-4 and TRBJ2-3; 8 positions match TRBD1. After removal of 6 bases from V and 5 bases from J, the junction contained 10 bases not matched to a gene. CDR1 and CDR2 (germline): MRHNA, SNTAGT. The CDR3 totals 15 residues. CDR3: CASSRDRGNIDTQYF. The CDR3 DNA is TGTGCCAGCAGCCGTGACAGGGGCAATATAGATACGCAGTATTTT.

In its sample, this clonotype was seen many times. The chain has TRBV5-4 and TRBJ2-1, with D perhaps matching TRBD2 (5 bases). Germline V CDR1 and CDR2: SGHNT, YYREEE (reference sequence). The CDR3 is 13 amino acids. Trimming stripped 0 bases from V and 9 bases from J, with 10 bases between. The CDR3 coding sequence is TGTGCCAGCAGCTTGGTACCCAGCGGTGAGCAGTTCTTC. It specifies CASSLVPSGEQFF.

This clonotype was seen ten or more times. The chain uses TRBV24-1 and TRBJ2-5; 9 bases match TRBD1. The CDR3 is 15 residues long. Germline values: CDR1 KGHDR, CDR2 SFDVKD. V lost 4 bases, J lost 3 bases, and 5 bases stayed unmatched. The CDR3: CATSDQTGGEETQYF. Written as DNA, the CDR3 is TGTGCCACCAGTGACCAAACAGGGGGCGAAGAGACCCAGTACTTC.

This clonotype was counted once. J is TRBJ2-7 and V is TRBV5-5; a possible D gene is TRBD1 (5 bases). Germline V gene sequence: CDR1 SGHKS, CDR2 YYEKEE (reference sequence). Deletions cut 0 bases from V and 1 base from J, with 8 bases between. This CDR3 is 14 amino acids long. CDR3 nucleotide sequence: TGTGCCAGCAGCTTGGTCAAGGGGTCCTACGAGCAGTACTTC. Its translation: CASSLVKGSYEQYF.

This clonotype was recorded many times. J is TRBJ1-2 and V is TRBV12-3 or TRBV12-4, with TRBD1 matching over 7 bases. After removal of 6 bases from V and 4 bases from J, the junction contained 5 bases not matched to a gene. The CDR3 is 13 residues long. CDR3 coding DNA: TGTGCCAGCAGCCTGACAGGGTCCTATGGCTACACCTTC. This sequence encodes CASSLTGSYGYTF.

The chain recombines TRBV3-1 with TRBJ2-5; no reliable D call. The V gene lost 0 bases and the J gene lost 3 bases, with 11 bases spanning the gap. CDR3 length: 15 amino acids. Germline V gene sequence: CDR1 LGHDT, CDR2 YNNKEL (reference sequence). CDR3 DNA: TGTGCCAGCAGCCAAGATGGGCTATCCGAAGAGACCCAGTACTTC. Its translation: CASSQDGLSEETQYF.

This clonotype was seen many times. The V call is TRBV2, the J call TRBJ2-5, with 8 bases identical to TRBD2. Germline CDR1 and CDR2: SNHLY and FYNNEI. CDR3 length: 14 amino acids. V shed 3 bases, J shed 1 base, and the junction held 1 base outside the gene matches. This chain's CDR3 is CASSERGAQETQYF. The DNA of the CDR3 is TGTGCCAGCAGTGAGCGGGGGGCCCAAGAGACCCAGTACTTC.

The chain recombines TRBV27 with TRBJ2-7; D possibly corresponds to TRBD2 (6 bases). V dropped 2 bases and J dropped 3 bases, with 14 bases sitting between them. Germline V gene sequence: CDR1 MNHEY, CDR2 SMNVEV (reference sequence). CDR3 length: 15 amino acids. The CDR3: CASSLRAGSGYEQYF. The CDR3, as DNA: TGTGCCAGCAGTTTAAGGGCGGGGAGTGGCTACGAGCAGTACTTC.